Listed below are T cell receptor beta chains from one sample, sequenced in a study of beta chain features in type 1 diabetes. The table came from immunoSEQ multiplex PCR; TCRdb's copy has only in-frame clones and leaves some out. The sample has roughly 50,000 clones, around 45% seen once. Sequencing was performed on Tregs from blood. The source is a man under 40 with type 1 diabetes. The CDR3 runs from the conserved cysteine through the conserved F or W. Each record gives: J gene, D gene, clone size, V gene, CDR3 DNA, CDR3 protein. A D gene is named only where the DNA matches it firmly. Where a row states a size, it is once, few, many or the class of an expanded clone; other rows omit it.

J: TRBJ2-4; D: TRBD2; size: few; V: TRBV5-4; DNA: TGTGCCAGCAGCTTGGTTAGGTCTAGCGGGAGTTTAGACAAAAACATTCAGTACTTC; CDR3: CASSLVRSSGSLDKNIQYF
J: TRBJ2-2; D: TRBD2; size: .; V: TRBV5-1; DNA: TGCGCCAGCAGCTTGACAACGACTAGCGGGGGAGAGCTGTTTTTT; CDR3: CASSLTTTSGGELFF
J: TRBJ2-2; D: TRBD1; size: .; V: TRBV7-8; DNA: TGTGCCAGCAGCTTAAGGGACAGGGTTGGAAAGGAAATCGGGGAGCTGTTTTTT; CDR3: CASSLRDRVGKEIGELFF
J: TRBJ2-1; D: TRBD2; size: .; V: TRBV29-1; DNA: TGCAGCGCCGTGGGTACTAGCGGGAGGGTTAATGAGCAGTTCTTC; CDR3: CSAVGTSGRVNEQFF
J: TRBJ1-5; D: .; size: few; V: TRBV18; DNA: TGTGCCAGCTCACCAAACGGGGAGGGTCAGCCCCAGCATTTT; CDR3: CASSPNGEGQPQHF
J: TRBJ2-4; D: .; size: .; V: TRBV5-1; DNA: TGCGCCAGCAGACCAAACCCGGGGTCTAGCGAGCTAGCCAAAAACATTCAGTACTTC; CDR3: CASRPNPGSSELAKNIQYF
J: TRBJ1-5; D: .; size: few; V: TRBV2; DNA: TGTGCCAGCAGCGCGGGACGGCAAAAGCCCCAGCATTTT; CDR3: CASSAGRQKPQHF
J: TRBJ2-4; D: TRBD1; size: few; V: TRBV18; DNA: TGTGCCAGCTCACCCCGGGACAGGTACAAAAACATTCAGTACTTC; CDR3: CASSPRDRYKNIQYF
J: TRBJ2-7; D: .; size: few; V: TRBV5-1; DNA: TGCGCCAGCAGCTTCTCCACAGACTCCTACGAGCAGTACTTC; CDR3: CASSFSTDSYEQYF
J: TRBJ2-1; D: TRBD2; size: .; V: TRBV5-1; DNA: TGCGCCAGCAAACGGACTAGCGGGAGTGCCTACAATGAGCAGTTCTTC; CDR3: CASKRTSGSAYNEQFF
J: TRBJ1-2; D: .; size: .; V: TRBV30; DNA: TGTGCCTGGAGAGTAGACAGTCACGGCTACACCTTC; CDR3: CAWRVDSHGYTF
J: TRBJ2-7; D: .; size: .; V: TRBV7-2; DNA: TGTGCCAGCAGCTTAATGAGATACGAGCAGTACTTC; CDR3: CASSLMRYEQYF
J: TRBJ1-5; D: .; size: .; V: TRBV19; DNA: TGTGCCAGTAGTATTCTTGGACAGACCAATCAGCCCCAGCATTTT; CDR3: CASSILGQTNQPQHF
J: TRBJ2-1; D: TRBD1; size: .; V: TRBV2; DNA: TGTGCCAGCAGGGACAGGGGAAATGAGCAGTTCTTC; CDR3: CASRDRGNEQFF
J: TRBJ2-2; D: .; size: .; V: TRBV27; DNA: TGTGCCAGCAGTTTTCATACAGGGCGGAACACCGGGGAGCTGTTTTTT; CDR3: CASSFHTGRNTGELFF
J: TRBJ1-5; D: .; size: few; V: TRBV6-1; DNA: TGTGCCAGCAGCGGGGAGGAAAATCAGCCCCAGCATTTT; CDR3: CASSGEENQPQHF
J: TRBJ2-7; D: TRBD2; size: .; V: TRBV5-6; DNA: TGTGCCAGCAGCCCTAGCGGGAGATCCTACGAGCAGTACTTC; CDR3: CASSPSGRSYEQYF
J: TRBJ2-1; D: .; size: .; V: TRBV28; DNA: TGTGCCAGCAGTGCGGCAGCGGAGCAGTTCTTC; CDR3: CASSAAAEQFF
J: TRBJ2-1; D: TRBD1; size: .; V: TRBV7-9; DNA: TGTGCCAGCAGCCACGGGACAGGGGGAAGACTGGAGAATGAGCAGTTCTTC; CDR3: CASSHGTGGRLENEQFF
J: TRBJ2-1; D: TRBD1; size: .; V: TRBV5-6; DNA: TGTGCCAGCAGCTCTTCTCCGGGACAGGTAAACAATGAGCAGTTCTTC; CDR3: CASSSSPGQVNNEQFF
J: TRBJ2-5; D: TRBD2; size: .; V: TRBV19; DNA: TGTGCCAGTAGTTGGGACTCCGGGACTAAGACCCAGTACTTC; CDR3: CASSWDSGTKTQYF
J: TRBJ1-4; D: TRBD1; size: .; V: TRBV7-6; DNA: TGTGCCAGCAGCCCATTGACAGGGGAGGAGGAAAAACTGTTTTTT; CDR3: CASSPLTGEEEKLFF
J: TRBJ2-5; D: .; size: .; V: TRBV18; DNA: TGTGCCAGCTCACCGAGTTTAGCAGAGACCCAGTACTTC; CDR3: CASSPSLAETQYF
J: TRBJ1-6; D: TRBD1; size: once; V: TRBV27; DNA: TGTGCCAGCAGTCGCGGACAGGGAGGGTCACCCCTCCACTTT; CDR3: CASSRGQGGSPLHF
J: TRBJ2-7; D: TRBD1; size: few; V: TRBV7-2; DNA: TGTGCCAGCAGCTTGACAGGGTCCCGAGATTACGAGCAGTACTTC; CDR3: CASSLTGSRDYEQYF
J: TRBJ2-1; D: TRBD2; size: few; V: TRBV28; DNA: TGTGCCAGCAGTTTCCCCCTAGCGGACTCCTACAATGAGCAGTTCTTC; CDR3: CASSFPLADSYNEQFF
J: TRBJ2-3; D: TRBD1; size: .; V: TRBV5-6; DNA: TGTGCCAGCAGCTTAGGGACAGCTCTTCTCACAGATACGCAGTATTTT; CDR3: CASSLGTALLTDTQYF
J: TRBJ2-1; D: .; size: medium-sized; V: TRBV29-1; DNA: TGCAGCGTTGATGTCGGTAGACTGAGCAATGAGCAGTTCTTC; CDR3: CSVDVGRLSNEQFF
J: TRBJ1-1; D: .; size: few; V: TRBV4-3; DNA: TGCGCCAGCAGCCTCGATACGAGAACGGCTTTCTTT; CDR3: CASSLDTRTAFF
J: TRBJ2-7; D: .; size: .; V: TRBV6-1; DNA: TGTGCCAGCAGTGTAGATCCAGGACAGTCCTACGAGCAGTACTTC; CDR3: CASSVDPGQSYEQYF
J: TRBJ2-1; D: TRBD2; size: few; V: TRBV4-2; DNA: TGTGCCAGCAGCCAAGTGGGGGGAGGGCTCACCTCCTACAATGAGCAGTTCTTC; CDR3: CASSQVGGGLTSYNEQFF
J: TRBJ2-1; D: TRBD2; size: few; V: TRBV4-2; DNA: TGTGCCAGCAGCCCCTTCCTAGCGGACTCCTACAATGAGCAGTTCTTC; CDR3: CASSPFLADSYNEQFF
J: TRBJ2-3; D: TRBD2; size: few; V: TRBV2; DNA: TGTGCCAGCAAGGGACTAGCGGGACGGACAGATACGCAGTATTTT; CDR3: CASKGLAGRTDTQYF